This is a list of T cell receptor beta chains from one sample in a study of blood T cell repertoires in COVID-19. Produced via immunoSEQ multiplex PCR; TCRdb's table is partial and in-frame only. The data contain 60,000 to 70,000 clones, roughly 84% of them seen just once; the ten biggest clones take up roughly 4.7%. Sequencing was performed on peripheral blood. The source of these receptors is a woman aged 60-75 years with acute or convalescent COVID-19. The CDR3 runs from the conserved cysteine through the conserved F or W. A D gene is named only where the DNA matches it firmly. A clone size is listed for some rows: how often the clone was seen (once, few, many), or a class if it is expanded.

d_call j_call v_call clone_size cdr3_aa cdr3_nt
NA TRBJ2-2 TRBV2 NA CASSEVGSSATNTGELFF TGTGCCAGCAGTGAAGTGGGCTCCTCAGCAACGAACACCGGGGAGCTGTTTTTT
TRBD2 TRBJ2-3 TRBV6-1 NA CASSEWGLAGGTSPTDTQYF TGTGCCAGCAGTGAGTGGGGTCTAGCGGGGGGTACGTCCCCCACAGATACGCAGTATTTT
NA TRBJ1-4 TRBV2 NA CASSGRGSATNEKLFF TGTGCCAGCAGCGGGAGGGGCTCTGCAACTAATGAAAAACTGTTTTTT
NA TRBJ1-6 TRBV14 NA CASSPWTSNNSPLHF TGTGCCAGCAGCCCATGGACATCCAATAATTCACCCCTCCACTTT
NA TRBJ2-7 TRBV6-5 NA CASSYGRWGSYEQYF TGTGCCAGCAGTTACGGGCGGTGGGGCAGCTACGAGCAGTACTTC
NA TRBJ1-5 TRBV6-1 NA CASSEKIRGFQPQHF TGTGCCAGCAGTGAGAAGATAAGGGGCTTTCAGCCCCAGCATTTT
TRBD2 TRBJ2-3 TRBV24-1 NA CACLLAGPLTDTQYF TGTGCGTGCCTGCTAGCGGGGCCATTAACAGATACGCAGTATTTT
TRBD1 TRBJ1-2 TRBV5-1 NA CASSPGTGARHGYTF TGCGCCAGCAGCCCCGGGACAGGGGCGCGGCATGGCTACACCTTC
TRBD1 TRBJ2-2 TRBV12-3/TRBV12-4 once CASRDRESGELFF TGTGCCAGCAGGGACAGGGAATCCGGGGAGCTGTTTTTT
TRBD1 TRBJ1-2 TRBV12-3/TRBV12-4 NA CASSSRTGHTF TGTGCCAGCAGTTCGAGGACAGGTCACACCTTC
NA TRBJ1-2 TRBV7-9 NA CASSLSVYYGYTF TGTGCCAGCAGCTTATCTGTATACTATGGCTACACCTTC
TRBD1 TRBJ2-5 TRBV5-4 NA CASSSRQGKETQYF TGTGCCAGCAGCTCCCGACAGGGAAAAGAGACCCAGTACTTC
NA TRBJ1-1 TRBV5-4 NA CASSLGRGDTEAFF TGTGCCAGCAGCTTGGGAAGGGGTGACACTGAAGCTTTCTTT
TRBD2 TRBJ2-1 TRBV10-3 NA CAISDSGLAGGQGEQFF TGTGCCATCAGTGACTCCGGACTAGCGGGGGGGCAAGGTGAGCAGTTCTTC
NA TRBJ1-2 TRBV5-5 few CASSLGRSNYGYTF TGTGCCAGCAGCTTGGGCAGGTCTAACTATGGCTACACCTTC
TRBD1 TRBJ1-4 TRBV5-1 NA CASSPIQGASSKLFF TGCGCCAGCAGCCCTATACAGGGGGCGTCCTCTAAACTGTTTTTT
NA TRBJ2-7 TRBV29-1 NA CSAGKGNEQYF TGCAGCGCCGGGAAGGGCAACGAGCAGTACTTC
TRBD1 TRBJ2-3 TRBV3-1/TRBV3-2 NA CASSPGDRGRTDTQYF TGTGCCAGCAGCCCCGGGGACAGGGGGCGCACAGATACGCAGTATTTT
TRBD2 TRBJ2-3 TRBV6-5 NA CAGRAGGPSTDTQYF TGTGCCGGTAGAGCGGGGGGCCCTAGCACAGATACGCAGTATTTT
TRBD1 TRBJ1-1 TRBV5-1 NA CASSPGQGFDTEAFF TGCGCCAGCAGCCCGGGACAGGGGTTTGACACTGAAGCTTTCTTT
TRBD1 TRBJ2-3 TRBV19 NA CASSTPTGYTDTQYF TGTGCCAGTAGTACCCCGACAGGGTACACAGATACGCAGTATTTT
TRBD1 TRBJ1-2 TRBV18 once CASSLGQGADGYTF TGTGCCAGCTCACTGGGACAGGGGGCAGACGGCTACACCTTC
TRBD2 TRBJ2-1 TRBV6-5 NA CASTTGGGYNEQFF TGTGCCAGCACCACGGGGGGGGGCTACAATGAGCAGTTCTTC
TRBD1 TRBJ1-1 TRBV19 NA CATTEQGGTEAFF TGTGCCACCACGGAACAGGGGGGGACTGAAGCTTTCTTT
NA TRBJ2-7 TRBV6-1 NA CASSEAGSRGEQYF TGTGCCAGCAGTGAAGCGGGCTCCCGGGGCGAGCAGTACTTC
TRBD1 TRBJ1-2 TRBV6-4 NA CASSDGTGGETNYGYTF TGTGCCAGCAGCGACGGGACAGGGGGCGAAACTAACTATGGCTACACCTTC
TRBD1 TRBJ1-5 TRBV28 NA CASSTTGQILHF TGTGCCAGCTCTACTACGGGACAGATTTTACATTTT
NA TRBJ2-6 TRBV11-2 NA CASSLDEEGATGANVLTF TGTGCCAGCAGCTTAGATGAGGAGGGGGCGACTGGGGCCAACGTCCTGACTTTC
TRBD1 TRBJ2-6 TRBV5-1 many CASTPQGRSGANVLTF TGCGCCAGCACCCCACAGGGGCGCTCTGGGGCCAACGTCCTGACTTTC
TRBD2 TRBJ2-1 TRBV10-3 NA CAISELTGGNNEQFF TGTGCCATCAGTGAGTTGACGGGGGGAAACAATGAGCAGTTCTTC
TRBD2 TRBJ2-6 TRBV4-1 NA CASSQDRTSGGAGANVLTF TGCGCCAGCAGCCAAGATCGGACTAGCGGGGGGGCTGGGGCCAACGTCCTGACTTTC
NA TRBJ2-5 TRBV25-1 NA CASSEYSGLETQYF TGTGCCAGCAGTGAATACTCAGGGTTGGAGACCCAGTACTTC
TRBD1 TRBJ2-2 TRBV5-6 NA CASSSDRGVGELFF TGTGCCAGCAGCTCCGACAGGGGCGTCGGGGAGCTGTTTTTT
NA TRBJ1-2 TRBV30 NA CAWTPGGSVGYTF TGTGCCTGGACCCCCGGGGGGTCGGTTGGCTACACCTTC
TRBD2 TRBJ2-3 TRBV5-1 once CASSLSGGASDTQYF TGCGCCAGCAGCTTGAGCGGGGGGGCGTCGGATACGCAGTATTTT
TRBD2 TRBJ2-2 TRBV19 NA CASSPGGFGELFF TGTGCCAGTAGTCCCGGGGGGTTCGGGGAGCTGTTTTTT
TRBD1 TRBJ1-2 TRBV6-5 NA CASSYGGQGAAGYTF TGTGCCAGCAGTTACGGGGGACAGGGCGCGGCGGGCTACACCTTC
TRBD1 TRBJ2-5 TRBV5-1 few CASRRQGLETQYF TGCGCCAGCAGGCGACAGGGCCTAGAGACCCAGTACTTC
TRBD2 TRBJ2-1 TRBV7-6 NA CASSFVTSGENEQFF TGTGCCAGCAGCTTCGTTACTAGCGGGGAAAATGAGCAGTTCTTC
TRBD1 TRBJ1-1 TRBV5-1 NA CASSFRDRATEAFF TGCGCCAGCAGCTTTAGGGACAGGGCCACTGAAGCTTTCTTT
TRBD1 TRBJ2-3 TRBV28 NA CASAGGGQGTDTQYF TGTGCCAGTGCCGGGGGTGGACAGGGGACAGATACGCAGTATTTT
TRBD1 TRBJ1-2 TRBV28 NA CASSSTPTGHNYGYTF TGTGCCAGCAGCTCCACACCGACAGGGCATAACTATGGCTACACCTTC
NA TRBJ1-1 TRBV5-1 NA CASSLSGSSMNTEAFF TGCGCCAGCAGCTTGAGTGGGAGCAGTATGAACACTGAAGCTTTCTTT
TRBD1 TRBJ1-1 TRBV6-5 NA CASRRDRGATEAFF TGTGCCAGCAGGCGGGACAGGGGGGCCACTGAAGCTTTCTTT
NA TRBJ1-2 TRBV7-9 NA CASSFAADGYTF TGTGCCAGCAGCTTTGCGGCAGACGGCTACACCTTC